The rows below give T cell receptor beta chains drawn from one sample of a study of blood T cell repertoires in COVID-19. Generated by immunoSEQ multiplex PCR, the TCRdb table keeps only in-frame clones and is missing some. This sample has over 200,000 clones; 82% occur once, and the top ten carry 15%. The sequencing sample was made of PBMCs or T cells enriched from blood (not recorded which). The receptors originated from a man aged 35 to 55 who had recovered from COVID-19. The CDR3 runs from the conserved cysteine through the conserved F or W. A D gene is named only where the DNA matches it firmly. Where a row states a size, it is once, few, many or the class of an expanded clone; other rows omit it.

TGTGCCAGCAGCCAAGGCAGGGCAGACACCGGGGAGCTGTTTTTT | CASSQGRADTGELFF | TRBJ2-2 | 15 | . | TRBV4-2 | .
TGTGCCAGCAGTTCCATCGGGACAGGGAGAAATGAGCAGTTCTTC | CASSSIGTGRNEQFF | TRBJ2-1 | 15 | few | TRBV28 | TRBD1
TGTGCCAGCTCACCGGGTGCGGCGGGGGCCGCCTACGAGCAGTACTTC | CASSPGAAGAAYEQYF | TRBJ2-7 | 16 | . | TRBV18 | .
TGCAGCGTGGTGGGGGGACTACCGAACTACAATGAGCAGTTCTTC | CSVVGGLPNYNEQFF | TRBJ2-1 | 15 | . | TRBV29-1 | TRBD2
TGTGCCAGTAGTACGACTAGCGGGAGTGGTTTCTCCTACAATGAGCAGTTCTTC | CASSTTSGSGFSYNEQFF | TRBJ2-1 | 18 | . | TRBV19 | TRBD2
TGCGCCAGCAGCTTGGGGGGAAATAGCGGGGGTCAAGAGACCCAGTACTTC | CASSLGGNSGGQETQYF | TRBJ2-5 | 17 | few | TRBV5-1 | TRBD2
TGTGCCAGCAGCCAATCAGGGGAAACGACCCAGTACTTC | CASSQSGETTQYF | TRBJ2-5 | 13 | . | TRBV14 | .
TGTGCCAGCAGTTACGAGGGGGACCAACCTGAAGCTTTCTTT | CASSYEGDQPEAFF | TRBJ1-1 | 14 | . | TRBV6-2/TRBV6-3 | .
TGTGCCACCTCCGGGACTAGCGGGAAGGAAGATACGCAGTATTTT | CATSGTSGKEDTQYF | TRBJ2-3 | 15 | . | TRBV10-3 | TRBD2
TGCGCCAGCAGCCAAGATCGGGTCTACAATGAGCAGTTCTTC | CASSQDRVYNEQFF | TRBJ2-1 | 14 | . | TRBV4-1 | .
TGTGCCAGCCAGACTAGCGGGAGAGGCACCTACAATGAGCAGTTCTTC | CASQTSGRGTYNEQFF | TRBJ2-1 | 16 | . | TRBV18 | TRBD2
TGTGCCAGCAGTGCCCTCCTACCAGGAGGCAGGGGGAGCCAAGAGACCCAGTACTTC | CASSALLPGGRGSQETQYF | TRBJ2-5 | 19 | . | TRBV2 | TRBD1
TGCGCCAGCAGCCAACCCAGACTAGCGGGAGGCACAGATACGCAGTATTTT | CASSQPRLAGGTDTQYF | TRBJ2-3 | 17 | few | TRBV4-1 | TRBD2
TGTGCCAGCTCACAGGGCGGGGGAGAGACCCAGTACTTC | CASSQGGGETQYF | TRBJ2-5 | 13 | . | TRBV18 | TRBD2
TGTGCCAGCAGCTTAAGTTTCCCAGGGCCCCAGCATTTT | CASSLSFPGPQHF | TRBJ1-5 | 13 | . | TRBV7-3 | .
TGTGCCAGCTCACCACCGGGAACAGGGGGTAATTCACCCCTCCACTTT | CASSPPGTGGNSPLHF | TRBJ1-6 | 16 | once | TRBV18 | TRBD1
TGTGCCAGCAGCGGAGGTCTGGAGACCCAGTACTTC | CASSGGLETQYF | TRBJ2-5 | 12 | . | TRBV12-3/TRBV12-4 | .
TGTGCCAGCAGGCGGACAGGGGATAATTCACCCCTCCACTTT | CASRRTGDNSPLHF | TRBJ1-6 | 14 | . | TRBV6-5 | TRBD1
TGTGCCAGCAGCTTAAGGGGCAGCAGGTTAGGGAACACTGAAGCTTTCTTT | CASSLRGSRLGNTEAFF | TRBJ1-1 | 17 | . | TRBV7-2 | .
TGCGCCAGCAGCTCACAGGGGGCCCAAGAGACCCAGTACTTC | CASSSQGAQETQYF | TRBJ2-5 | 14 | . | TRBV5-1 | TRBD1
TGTGCCAGCAGTACTCTAGCGGGAGGGCCGGCAGATACGCAGTATTTT | CASSTLAGGPADTQYF | TRBJ2-3 | 16 | . | TRBV4-2 | TRBD2
TGTGCCAGCAGCTACGAGGTCAATCAGCCCCAGCATTTT | CASSYEVNQPQHF | TRBJ1-5 | 13 | . | TRBV7-9 | .
TGTGCCAGCAGCGGGGATGGGGCGGCGAGCTCCTACAATGAGCAGTTCTTC | CASSGDGAASSYNEQFF | TRBJ2-1 | 17 | . | TRBV7-9 | .
TGTGCCAGCAGCCCCCGTAGACAGAATGGCTACACCTTC | CASSPRRQNGYTF | TRBJ1-2 | 13 | . | TRBV28 | .
TGTGCCAGCACACGGCAGGGGCCTCGGGAGACCCAGTACTTC | CASTRQGPRETQYF | TRBJ2-5 | 14 | . | TRBV6-5 | .
TGTGCCAGCAGGCGCGTTACAGGGGACTCTGGAAACACCATATATTTT | CASRRVTGDSGNTIYF | TRBJ1-3 | 16 | . | TRBV7-9 | TRBD1
TGTGCCAGCAGCCAAGGGTACACCTCAACCTTC | CASSQGYTSTF | TRBJ1-2 | 11 | few | TRBV3-1/TRBV3-2 | .
TGCGCCAGCAGTAGGTCGGGACAGGTCCACACTGAAGCTTTCTTT | CASSRSGQVHTEAFF | TRBJ1-1 | 15 | . | TRBV5-1 | TRBD1